This T cell receptor (beta chain) was recorded in a study of OX40 agonist ivuxolimab in advanced cancers. Overall study context: With ivuxolimab, an agonistic anti-OX40 (CD134) antibody, patients were treated.

TCRdb's copy holds only in-frame clones and misses some; the assay was immunoSEQ multiplex PCR. The data contain around 67,000 clones, about 80% of them seen just once; the ten biggest clones take up approximately 1.2%. Autoimmune disease history or systemic immunosuppression led to patients being barred. From germline, CDR1 is SNHLY and CDR2 FYNNEI. This CDR3 has 15 residues. V was shortened by 5 bases and J by 0 bases, with 12 bases between the two germline ends. The rearrangement uses TRBV2 and TRBJ2-3, with a weak D call TRBD1 (6 bases). The TCR was taken from an adult with an advanced solid tumor such as melanoma, head and neck, liver or kidney cancer. The sequenced sample was CD4+ or CD8+ T cells sorted from blood, obtained in a trial of the OX40 agonist ivuxolimab. The CDR3 bases are TGTGCCAGCAGTCCAAGACAGGAGAGCACAGATACGCAGTATTTT. This gives the protein CASSPRQESTDTQYF. Full variable domain (outside the CDR3, taken from reference TRBV2 and TRBJ2-3): EPEVTQTPSHQVTQMGQEVILRCVPISNHLYFYWYRQILGQKVEFLVSFYNNEISEKSEIFDDQFSVERPDGSNFTLKIRSTKLEDSAMYFCASSPRQESTDTQYFGPGTRLTVL.